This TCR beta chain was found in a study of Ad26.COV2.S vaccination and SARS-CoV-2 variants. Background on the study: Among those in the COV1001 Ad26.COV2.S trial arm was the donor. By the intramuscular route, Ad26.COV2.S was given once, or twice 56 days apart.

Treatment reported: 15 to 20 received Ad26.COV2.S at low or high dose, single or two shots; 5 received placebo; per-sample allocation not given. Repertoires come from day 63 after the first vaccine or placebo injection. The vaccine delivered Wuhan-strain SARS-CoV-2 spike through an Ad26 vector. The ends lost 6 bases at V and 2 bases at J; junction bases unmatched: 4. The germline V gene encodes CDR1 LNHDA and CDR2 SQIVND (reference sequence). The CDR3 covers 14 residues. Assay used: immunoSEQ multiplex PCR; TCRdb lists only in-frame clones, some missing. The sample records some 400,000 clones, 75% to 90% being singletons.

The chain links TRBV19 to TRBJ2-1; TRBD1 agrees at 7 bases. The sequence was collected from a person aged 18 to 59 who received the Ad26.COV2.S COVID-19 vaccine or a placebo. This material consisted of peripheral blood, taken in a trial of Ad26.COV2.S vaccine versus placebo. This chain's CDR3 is CASSSRGTYNEQFF. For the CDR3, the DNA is TGTGCCAGTAGCTCCAGGGGGACCTACAATGAGCAGTTCTTC.